Shown below are 23 T cell receptor beta chains from a single sample sequenced in a study of cytomegalovirus exposure and HLA in healthy donors. 60 Vbeta and 13 Jbeta primers were used in PCR. Clones were read by immunoSEQ multiplex PCR, and TCRdb kept only the in-frame ones, dropping some. Found here are about 130,000 clones, roughly three quarters of them singletons; the top ten hold 2%. Sequencing used PBMCs. These receptors originate from a young man in good health and CMV-seronegative.

The chain combines TRBV2 with TRBJ2-7, with 7 bases identical to TRBD1. V lost 5 bases, J lost 3 bases, and 4 bases stayed unmatched. CDR1 SNHLY and CDR2 FYNNEI come from the germline V gene. The CDR3 has 13 residues. DNA of the CDR3: TGTGCCAGCAGTCCCCGGGACAGCTACGAGCAGTACGTC. Amino acid sequence: CASSPRDSYEQYV.

V gene TRBV6-6 combines with J gene TRBJ2-5, with D tentatively TRBD1 (6 bases). Trimming stripped 0 bases from V and 0 bases from J, with 8 bases between. The germline V gene encodes CDR1 MNHNY and CDR2 SVGAGI (reference sequence). There are 15 residues in the CDR3. The CDR3 loop reads CASSYSGAYQETQYF. The CDR3 DNA follows: TGTGCCAGCAGTTACTCGGGGGCCTACCAAGAGACCCAGTACTTC.

The chain is built from TRBV7-3 and TRBJ2-7; maybe TRBD1 (6 bases). Per the germline V gene, CDR1 is SGHTA and CDR2 is FQGTGA. Trimming cost V 5 bases and J 5 bases, with 10 bases left between them. The CDR3 length is 12 residues. For the CDR3, the DNA is TGTGCCAGCAGCCCCACAGGGAACGAGCAGTACTTC. Its protein is CASSPTGNEQYF.

V gene TRBV27 combines with J gene TRBJ2-1; D is perhaps TRBD1 (6 bases). Germline CDR1 and CDR2: MNHEY and SMNVEV (reference sequence). V was cut by 8 bases and J by 0 bases, with 14 bases left in between. The CDR3 has 15 amino acids. The CDR3 is CASHLTGSSYNEQFF. DNA for the CDR3: TGTGCCAGCCACCTTACAGGGAGCTCCTACAATGAGCAGTTCTTC.

The chain joins TRBV10-1 to TRBJ2-2, with TRBD2 identical over 8 bases. After removal of 5 bases from V and 0 bases from J, the junction contained 14 bases not matched to a gene. The CDR3 loop spans 19 amino acids. Germline V CDR1 and CDR2: WNHNN, SYGVQD (reference sequence). DNA for the CDR3: TGCGCCAGCAGTTCGTCCGGGAGGGGACACGGAACGAACACCGGGGAGCTGTTTTTT. Its protein is CASSSSGRGHGTNTGELFF.

The chain is built from TRBV11-1 and TRBJ2-2; 11 nucleotides align to TRBD2. The germline CDR1 and CDR2 sequences are SGHAT and FQDESV (reference sequence). V dropped 5 bases and J dropped 0; count of bases not matched to a gene: 8. The CDR3 runs 18 residues. CDR3 coding DNA: TGTGCCAGCAGCCGTCCCGGGACTAGCGGACCGAACACCGGGGAGCTGTTTTTT. Encoded protein: CASSRPGTSGPNTGELFF.

The DNA for the CDR3 is TGTGCCAGCAGCTTAGCAGCGGCCTCCTACTACGAGCAGTACTTC. It is translated as CASSLAAASYYEQYF. This sequence joins TRBV7-6 and TRBJ2-7, with a weak D call TRBD2 (5 bases). CDR3 length: 15 residues. Germline V gives CDR1 SGHVS, CDR2 FNYEAQ. V lost 0 bases and J 3 bases, leaving 12 bases between the germline ends.

This chain connects TRBV21-1 to TRBJ2-6; TRBD1 reflects the table's D call only, with no check against the DNA. TRBV21-1 is flagged as a pseudogene. This CDR3 is 21 amino acids long. Here the CDR3 DNA reads TGTGCCAGCAGCTCAAAGCGATGGGGACATTCCTCCGACTCTGGGGCCAACGTCCTGACTTTC. It encodes CASSSKRWGHSSDSGANVLTF.

As concerns this clone: Other DNA sequences within the sample encode an identical CDR3. This chain links TRBV7-9 with TRBJ2-1; D perhaps matches TRBD2 (6 bases). The CDR3 has 13 amino acids. Trimming stripped 4 bases from V and 4 bases from J, with 8 bases between. Germline CDR1 SEHNR, CDR2 FQNEAQ (reference sequence). The CDR3 DNA reads as TGTGCCAGCAGCTCGACTAGTTACAATGAGCAGTTCTTC. Encoded protein: CASSSTSYNEQFF.

At least ten counts were recorded for this clone. This chain links TRBV9 with TRBJ2-1, with 11 bases identical to TRBD2. CDR1 and CDR2 from the germline V gene are SGDLS and YYNGEE. This CDR3 has 16 residues. The ends lost 2 bases at V and 13 bases at J; junction bases unmatched: 14. CDR3 sequence (DNA): TGTGCCAGCAGCGTCGCCTCCGATCCGACTAGCGGGACCCAGTTCTTC. Translation: CASSVASDPTSGTQFF.

This clone was picked up a small number of times. This chain links TRBV6-6 with TRBJ2-7, with 10 bases lining up with TRBD2. The junction had 7 bases not matched to a gene; V was cut back by 5 bases and J by 6 bases. This CDR3 is 14 amino acids long. Germline-derived CDR1 and CDR2 are MNHNY and SVGAGI (reference sequence). The CDR3 sequence is CASSPTRTSGEQYV. CDR3 bases: TGTGCCAGCAGTCCCACCCGGACTAGCGGCGAGCAGTACGTC.

The DNA for the CDR3 is TGTGCCAGCAGCTTCGGGACAGTCAATGAGCAGTTCTTC. Its protein is CASSFGTVNEQFF. V gene TRBV7-9 combines with J gene TRBJ2-1, with TRBD1 matching over 7 bases. V gave up 3 bases and J gave up 6 bases; unmatched junction bases: 2. The CDR3 totals 13 residues. Germline CDR1 reads SEHNR; CDR2 reads FQNEAQ (reference sequence). Complete variable domain (other parts from reference TRBV7-9 and TRBJ2-1): DTGVSQNPRHKITKRGQNVTFRCDPISEHNRLYWYRQTLGQGPEFLTYFQNEAQLEKSRLLSDRFSAERPKGSFSTLEIQRTEQGDSAMYLCASSFGTVNEQFFGPGTRLTVL.

This clone was recorded once. This chain links TRBV6-6 with TRBJ1-2; the D is unclear. Germline V gives CDR1 MNHNY, CDR2 SVGAGI (reference sequence). V dropped 2 bases and J dropped 6 bases, with 13 bases sitting between them. The CDR3 contains 14 residues. The CDR3 spells CASSYGVRRDGYTF. DNA for the CDR3: TGTGCCAGCAGTTACGGGGTGCGGCGGGATGGCTACACCTTC.

The genes are TRBV2 and TRBJ2-1; TRBD2 agrees at 11 bases. J lost 7 bases, V lost 0 bases, and 2 bases had no gene match. Germline CDR1 is SNHLY and CDR2 is FYNNEI. The CDR3 is made up of 15 amino acids. The CDR3 loop reads CASSEAGLAENEQFF. The DNA for the CDR3 is TGTGCCAGCAGTGAAGCGGGACTAGCGGAGAATGAGCAGTTCTTC.

J is TRBJ2-1 and V is TRBV6-5; 11 bases are shared with TRBD2. This CDR3 is 15 amino acids long. Germline trimming cut 7 bases from V and 2 bases from J; bases unmatched to any gene: 4. The germline CDR1 and CDR2 sequences are MNHEY and SVGAGI. CDR3 DNA sequence: TGTGCCAGCACCAGACTAGCGGGAACCTACAATGAGCAGTTCTTC. Amino acid sequence: CASTRLAGTYNEQFF.

V is TRBV15 and J is TRBJ2-7, with D possibly being TRBD2 (5 bases). Germline V lookup: CDR1 LNHNV, CDR2 YYDKDF (reference sequence). The CDR3 runs 16 residues. V was cut by 0 bases and J by 3 bases, with 15 bases left in between. The CDR3 DNA sequence: TGTGCCACCAGCAGAGATCGGGCTAGCCTCGGCTACGAGCAGTACGTC. It specifies CATSRDRASLGYEQYV.

The chain uses TRBV7-9 and TRBJ2-3; tentatively, D is TRBD1 (6 bases). CDR3 size: 19 residues. Trimming cost V 1 base and J 2 bases, with 22 bases left between them. Germline CDR1 reads SEHNR; CDR2 reads FQNEAQ (reference sequence). The CDR3 nucleotides are TGTGCCAGCAGCTTAGGGGATTTGGCTAGGGGGAACGCCACAGATACGCAGTATTTT. Its protein is CASSLGDLARGNATDTQYF. Complete variable domain (other parts from reference TRBV7-9 and TRBJ2-3): DTGVSQNPRHKITKRGQNVTFRCDPISEHNRLYWYRQTLGQGPEFLTYFQNEAQLEKSRLLSDRFSAERPKGSFSTLEIQRTEQGDSAMYLCASSLGDLARGNATDTQYFGPGTRLTVL.

The chain uses TRBV14 and TRBJ2-2, with D hard to call. This CDR3 is built from 16 residues. V lost 0 bases and J 4 bases, leaving 12 bases between the germline ends. Germline V gene lookup returns CDR1 SGHDN and CDR2 FVKESK. DNA for the CDR3: TGTGCCAGCAGCCAAGAAGATGAGGTTTTCACCGGGGAGCTGTTTTTT. This gives the protein CASSQEDEVFTGELFF.

The J gene is TRBJ2-7, the V gene TRBV6-1; TRBD1 aligns across 7 bases. With V trimmed by 3 bases and J by 2 bases, 4 bases remained unmatched. The CDR3 runs to 14 residues. Germline-derived CDR1 and CDR2 are MNHNS and SASEGT. CDR3 in amino acids: CASSETGLPYEQYV. CDR3 coding DNA: TGTGCCAGCAGTGAGACAGGGTTGCCCTACGAGCAGTACGTC.

V and J are TRBV19 and TRBJ2-7; 8 nucleotides match TRBD2. The V gene's germline CDR1 is LNHDA and CDR2 SQIVND (reference sequence). This CDR3 comprises 16 residues. With V trimmed by 8 bases and J by 1 base, 13 bases remained unmatched. The CDR3 loop reads CASGKVAGGGSYEQYF. CDR3 sequence (DNA): TGTGCCAGTGGAAAGGTGGCGGGAGGAGGGTCCTACGAGCAGTACTTC.

The count of this clone is one. J is TRBJ1-5 and V is TRBV10-3; weak D call: TRBD1 (6 bases). From germline, CDR1 is ENHRY and CDR2 SYGVKD. The V end was cut by 1 base, the J end by 11 bases, with 15 bases between. The CDR3 loop spans 14 amino acids. This chain's CDR3 is CAISEWDTAGAQHF. CDR3 coding DNA: TGTGCCATCAGTGAGTGGGACACCGCCGGGGCCCAGCATTTT.

This rearrangement joins TRBV4-2 to TRBJ1-1, with D possibly matching TRBD1 (6 bases). The V end was cut by 0 bases, the J end by 7 bases, with 15 bases between. This CDR3 is built from 15 residues. The germline V gene has CDR1 LGHNA and CDR2 YNFKEQ. The CDR3 bases are TGTGCCAGCAGCCAAGAAGGCAGGGGATCTGTTGAAGCTTTCTTT. It is translated as CASSQEGRGSVEAFF.

The chain has TRBV27 and TRBJ2-7, with 13 bases aligning to TRBD2. CDR1 MNHEY and CDR2 SMNVEV come from the germline V gene (reference sequence). V trimming: 8 bases; J trimming: 5 bases; junction bases outside the gene matches: 9. CDR3 length: 15 amino acids. CDR3 in DNA: TGTGCCAGCGATATTACTAGCGGGAGGGCCCACGAGCAGTACGTC. It translates to CASDITSGRAHEQYV.